The 29 T cell receptor beta chains below come from one sample, sequenced in a study of shared clonotypes between healthy human individuals. Libraries were prepared by immunoSEQ multiplex PCR; TCRdb keeps only in-frame clonotypes and omits some of them. The sample gives about 2 million clones, 85% to 95% of which show up once; approximately 0.13% is in the top ten. Sequenced: naive CD4+ T cells sorted from blood. Subset denoted: CD45RA+ positively selected. The receptors were gathered from a man aged 18 to 29 in good health.

The chain employs TRBV6-6 and TRBJ2-7; D unresolved. Looked up from germline, CDR1 is MNHNY and CDR2 is SVGAGI (reference sequence). Trimming pared 5 bases from V and 3 bases from J, leaving 11 bases between. The CDR3 is 13 amino acids. The CDR3 spells CASSDRPYYEQYF. DNA of the CDR3: TGTGCCAGCAGTGACCGACCTTACTACGAGCAGTACTTC.

V and J are TRBV7-2 and TRBJ2-2; 7 bases line up with TRBD2. The V gene end was trimmed by 1 base and the J gene end by 6 bases; junction bases not matched to a gene: 5. The CDR3 has 15 residues. CDR1 SGHTA and CDR2 FQGNSA come from the germline V gene. For the CDR3, the DNA is TGTGCCAGCAGCTTAGTCGCGGGGGTACCCGGGGAGCTGTTTTTT. Translating it yields CASSLVAGVPGELFF.

The CDR3 DNA reads TGTGCCAGCACTCCTGGCTGGAACACCGGGGAGCTGTTTTTT. Protein: CASTPGWNTGELFF. The rearrangement uses TRBV6-5 and TRBJ2-2; D gene unclear. Germline V CDR1 and CDR2: MNHEY, SVGAGI. The CDR3 has 14 residues. V was cut by 7 bases and J by 1 base, with 10 bases left in between.

The V gene is TRBV4-3, the J gene TRBJ1-1; perhaps TRBD1 as D (5 bases). The V end lost 1 base, the J end lost 4 bases, and 10 bases lay between the germline ends. The CDR3 extends over 14 amino acids. Germline V lookup: CDR1 LGHNA, CDR2 YSLEER. The CDR3 loop is CASSQVWGSTEAFF. The CDR3 region has the DNA TGCGCCAGCAGCCAAGTTTGGGGGAGCACTGAAGCTTTCTTT.

This chain connects TRBV4-3 to TRBJ1-4; TRBD1 agrees at 8 bases. Germline V CDR1 and CDR2: LGHNA, YSLEER. The CDR3 covers 16 residues. The J segment lost 7 bases and the V segment lost 4 bases, leaving 11 bases of the junction unmatched. The CDR3 region is CASSRDDRGFGEKLFF. CDR3 coding DNA: TGCGCCAGCAGCCGAGATGACAGGGGATTTGGTGAAAAACTGTTTTTT.

The chain has TRBV11-3 and TRBJ2-5; D is uncertain. Between the trimmed V and J ends, which lost 5 bases and 5 bases, there was a span of 12 bases. Germline V gene lookup returns CDR1 SGHNT and CDR2 YENEEA. CDR3 size: 13 residues. Here the CDR3 reads CASSRPQGETQYF. For the CDR3, the DNA is TGTGCCAGCAGCCGGCCCCAAGGGGAGACCCAGTACTTC.

V usage is TRBV18 and J usage is TRBJ2-3, with TRBD2 matching 8 bases. V shed 6 bases and J 2 bases; nucleotides not matched to a gene: 7. The V gene's germline CDR1 is KGHSH and CDR2 LQKENI. The CDR3 covers 15 residues. CDR3 nucleotides: TGTGCCAGCTCTCGGGAGGGTGTGGCCACAGATACGCAGTATTTT. It encodes CASSREGVATDTQYF.

The chain carries TRBV7-2 and TRBJ2-5; D is possibly TRBD1 (6 bases). Trimming cost V 5 bases and J 4 bases, with 14 bases left between them. Germline values: CDR1 SGHTA, CDR2 FQGNSA. The CDR3 is 14 amino acids. DNA for the CDR3: TGTGCCAGCAGCCGTCAGACAGGCCCAGAGACCCAGTACTTC. Amino acid sequence: CASSRQTGPETQYF.

V gene TRBV5-8 combines with J gene TRBJ2-3, with TRBD2 matching over 7 bases. This CDR3 spans 12 amino acids. Germline V gives CDR1 SGHTS, CDR2 YDEGEE. V gave up 5 bases and J gave up 5 bases; unmatched junction bases: 2. CDR3 sequence reads: CASSGLVDTQYF. CDR3 DNA sequence: TGTGCCAGCAGTGGACTAGTAGATACGCAGTATTTT.

This rearrangement joins TRBV18 to TRBJ1-1; unclear D gene. Germline V gives CDR1 KGHSH, CDR2 LQKENI. The CDR3 runs to 15 residues. V lost 2 bases, J lost 8 bases, and 18 bases lay in between. CDR3 loop: CASSPGLAFSGEAFF. As DNA, the CDR3 is TGTGCCAGCTCACCAGGGTTGGCATTCAGTGGAGAAGCTTTCTTT.

In its sample, this clone was seen once. In the same sample, other DNA sequences code for this CDR3. The chain recombines TRBV6-5 with TRBJ1-5; D gene uncertain. Germline CDR1 and CDR2: MNHEY and SVGAGI. Trimming left V 6 bases short and J 4 bases short, with 7 bases between. This CDR3 comprises 12 residues. The CDR3 sequence is CASRGSNQPQHF. In DNA, the CDR3 is TGTGCCAGCAGAGGCAGTAATCAGCCCCAGCATTTT.

The gene calls are TRBV30 and TRBJ2-5, with TRBD2 matching 11 bases. The CDR3 totals 18 residues. Germline V gene lookup returns CDR1 GTSNPN and CDR2 SVGIG (reference sequence). Losses at the gene ends were 3 bases for V and 4 bases for J; bases not matched to a gene: 16. This CDR3 is CAWRLAGGPRRAGETQYF. Written as DNA, the CDR3 is TGTGCCTGGAGATTAGCGGGAGGGCCGCGGAGGGCCGGAGAGACCCAGTACTTC.

The chain carries TRBV6-5 and TRBJ2-3; no definite D call. Germline values: CDR1 MNHEY, CDR2 SVGAGI. Between the trimmed V and J ends, which lost 4 bases and 5 bases, there was a span of 10 bases. This CDR3 spans 13 amino acids. The CDR3 sequence: CASSLTEGDTQYF. The CDR3 DNA is TGTGCCAGCAGTTTAACAGAAGGAGATACGCAGTATTTT.

The rearrangement joins TRBV6-1 to TRBJ1-5, with 9 bases aligning to TRBD1. After removal of 2 bases from V and 6 bases from J, the junction contained 8 bases not matched to a gene. Germline-derived CDR1 and CDR2 are MNHNS and SASEGT. The CDR3 runs 16 residues. DNA of the CDR3: TGTGCCAGCAGTGAAACTGGGACAGGGACGAGTCAGCCCCAGCATTTT. It is translated as CASSETGTGTSQPQHF.

The J gene is TRBJ1-4, the V gene TRBV27; D not certain. CDR3 length: 15 amino acids. V lost 3 bases, J lost 2 bases, and 10 bases lay in between. Germline lookup yields CDR1 MNHEY and CDR2 SMNVEV (reference sequence). Here the CDR3 reads CASSLTGATNEKLFF. CDR3 nucleotides: TGTGCCAGCAGTTTGACCGGAGCGACTAATGAAAAACTGTTTTTT.

Regarding this clone: This may come from a read error, since a much larger clone is one base off. The V and J genes are TRBV7-8 and TRBJ2-3; D gene uncertain. Germline values: CDR1 SGHVS, CDR2 FQNEAQ. The CDR3 is 15 amino acids. The V gene lost 5 bases and the J gene lost 6 bases, with 18 bases spanning the gap. CDR3: CASSGTIKRADTQYF. In DNA form, the CDR3 reads TGTGCCAGCAGCGGTACCATCAAAAGGGCGGATACGCAGTATTTT.

V usage is TRBV28 and J usage is TRBJ1-2, with unresolved D. Germline CDR1 MDHEN, CDR2 SYDVKM. The CDR3 runs 14 residues. V shed 7 bases and J shed 7 bases, with 19 bases lying between them. CDR3: CASKEGPSTGGYTF. CDR3 bases: TGTGCCAGCAAGGAGGGTCCCTCCACGGGTGGCTACACCTTC.

This clone was detected only a few times. V usage is TRBV6-1 and J usage is TRBJ2-1, with 7 bases that match TRBD2. After removal of 5 bases from V and 9 bases from J, the junction contained 7 bases not matched to a gene. CDR1 is MNHNS, CDR2 SASEGT, per germline. The CDR3 is 13 amino acids. The CDR3 DNA reads TGTGCCAGCAGTAAAACTAGCGCGGGTGAGCAGTTCTTC. Translation gives CASSKTSAGEQFF.

The chain couples TRBV30 to TRBJ1-5; no reliable D call. The CDR3 has 13 amino acids. CDR1 and CDR2 from the germline V gene are GTSNPN and SVGIG (reference sequence). V was cut by 4 bases and J by 6 bases, with 13 bases left in between. The CDR3 DNA sequence: TGTGCCTGGAAAGGTGCCGCGGGTCAGCCCCAGCATTTT. Protein product: CAWKGAAGQPQHF.

Comments on this clone: At the DNA level, this CDR3 is encoded by other sequences in the same sample as well. The chain employs TRBV19 and TRBJ1-2; weak D call: TRBD1 (5 bases). Germline CDR1 LNHDA, CDR2 SQIVND (reference sequence). This CDR3 has 13 residues. Trimming removed 5 bases from V and 2 bases from J, with 9 bases in between. The CDR3 coding sequence is TGTGCCAGTAGTCTCGACAGAAACTATGGCTACACCTTC. Its translation: CASSLDRNYGYTF.

This clone came up once. The V gene is TRBV2, the J gene TRBJ1-1; D not resolved. The V end was cut by 6 bases, the J end by 8 bases, with 7 bases between. CDR1 is SNHLY, CDR2 FYNNEI, per germline. CDR3 length: 10 amino acids. CDR3 protein: CASSGREAFF. The CDR3 DNA follows: TGTGCCAGCAGCGGGCGGGAAGCTTTCTTT.

This chain uses TRBV7-2 with TRBJ2-2; perhaps TRBD1 as D (6 bases). V dropped 7 bases and J dropped 4 bases, with 16 bases sitting between them. This CDR3 spans 15 amino acids. The germline V gene has CDR1 SGHTA and CDR2 FQGNSA. The CDR3, as DNA: TGTGCCAGCACCCCAGGGGTGGGGTTCACCGGGGAGCTGTTTTTT. Translated, it gives CASTPGVGFTGELFF.

In this sample, this clone turned up once. This sample also contains other DNA sequences that code for the same CDR3. This chain uses TRBV5-1 with TRBJ1-1; 7 nucleotides agree with TRBD1. The germline V gene has CDR1 SGHRS and CDR2 YFSETQ. The CDR3 totals 14 residues. Losses at the gene ends were 4 bases for V and 2 bases for J; bases not matched to a gene: 5. CDR3 nucleotides: TGCGCCAGCAGCCTGAACAGGGGAAACACTGAAGCTTTCTTT. Its translation: CASSLNRGNTEAFF.

V usage is TRBV13 and J usage is TRBJ1-1, with 10 bases aligning to TRBD1. The germline V gene encodes CDR1 PRHDT and CDR2 FYEKMQ (reference sequence). The CDR3 loop spans 15 amino acids. With V trimmed by 3 bases and J by 8 bases, 9 bases remained unmatched. CDR3 in DNA: TGTGCCAGCAGCTTGTTTCAGACAGGGGGCACGGAAGCTTTCTTT. This gives the protein CASSLFQTGGTEAFF.

This chain uses TRBV27 with TRBJ2-5; D perhaps matches TRBD2 (7 bases). Germline V lookup: CDR1 MNHEY, CDR2 SMNVEV (reference sequence). CDR3 size: 15 residues. V was pared by 4 bases and J by 3 bases, with 15 bases between. For the CDR3, the DNA is TGTGCCAGCAGTTCCCCGAGGGGGGGGGAAGAGACCCAGTACTTC. Amino acids: CASSSPRGGEETQYF.

The chain employs TRBV4-2 and TRBJ2-5; 14 positions agree with TRBD2. CDR1 and CDR2 from the germline V gene are LGHNA and YNFKEQ. Trimming took 0 bases from V and 2 from J; bases not matched to a gene: 2. This CDR3 has 17 residues. The CDR3 spells CASSQDGTSGRQETQYF. DNA of the CDR3: TGTGCCAGCAGCCAAGATGGGACTAGCGGGAGACAAGAGACCCAGTACTTC.

This chain links TRBV11-3 with TRBJ2-1, with TRBD2 matching 9 bases. Per the germline V gene, CDR1 is SGHNT and CDR2 is YENEEA. The CDR3 sequence is 15 residues long. J gave up 7 bases and V 5 bases, and 9 bases lay outside the gene matches. CDR3 in amino acids: CASSVAGGPPNEQFF. CDR3 DNA: TGTGCCAGCAGCGTGGCGGGAGGGCCCCCAAATGAGCAGTTCTTC. Drawing the rest from reference TRBV11-3 and TRBJ2-1, the complete variable domain is EAGVVQSPRYKIIEKKQPVAFWCNPISGHNTLYWYLQNLGQGPELLIRYENEEAVDDSQLPKDRFSAERLKGVDSTLKIQPAELGDSAVYLCASSVAGGPPNEQFFGPGTRLTVL.

For this clone: A much larger clone lies a single base off, so this may be a read error. Within the sample, other DNA sequences also encode this same CDR3. The rearrangement uses TRBV2 and TRBJ1-1; D not resolved. The V end was cut by 4 bases, the J end by 1 base, with 7 bases between. CDR3 length: 13 amino acids. CDR1 and CDR2 from the germline V gene are SNHLY and FYNNEI. The CDR3 here is CASSVDKNTEAFF. DNA for the CDR3: TGTGCCAGCAGTGTTGACAAGAACACTGAAGCTTTCTTT. Complete variable domain (other parts from reference TRBV2 and TRBJ1-1): EPEVTQTPSHQVTQMGQEVILRCVPISNHLYFYWYRQILGQKVEFLVSFYNNEISEKSEIFDDQFSVERPDGSNFTLKIRSTKLEDSAMYFCASSVDKNTEAFFGQGTRLTVV.

V and J are TRBV19 and TRBJ1-6, with TRBD1 identical over 7 bases. Germline V gene data show CDR1 as LNHDA and CDR2 as SQIVND (reference sequence). V lost 4 bases, J lost 1 base, and 10 bases stayed unmatched. The CDR3 extends over 18 amino acids. The CDR3 reads CASSTHRGALSYNSPLHF. Written as DNA, the CDR3 is TGTGCCAGTAGTACCCACAGGGGAGCTCTTTCCTATAATTCACCCCTCCACTTT. Full variable domain (rest looked up from reference TRBV19 and TRBJ1-6): DGGITQSPKYLFRKEGQNVTLSCEQNLNHDAMYWYRQDPGQGLRLIYYSQIVNDFQKGDIAEGYSVSREKKESFPLTVTSAQKNPTAFYLCASSTHRGALSYNSPLHFGNGTRLTVT.